This T cell receptor beta chain emerged from a study of preoperative IRX-2 immunotherapy in early breast cancer. The CDR3 covers 14 residues. The V gene lost 3 bases and the J gene lost 0 bases, with 8 bases spanning the gap. CDR1 LNHDA and CDR2 SQIVND come from the germline V gene (reference sequence). Some clones are missing from TCRdb's copy, which holds only in-frame ones; the method was immunoSEQ multiplex PCR. Here the sample spans tens of thousands of clones, roughly four fifths being singletons. Documented treatment: preoperative locoregional IRX-2 cytokine immunotherapy. This phase Ib study tested locoregional IRX-2 cytokine immunotherapy given before surgery.

The chain employs TRBV19 and TRBJ1-1; D not certain. The specimen was lymph node tissue, collected after IRX-2 immunotherapy. The sequence derives from a human donor with breast cancer. Here the CDR3 reads CASSIPGVNTEAFF. The DNA for the CDR3 is TGTGCCAGTAGTATTCCCGGAGTGAACACTGAAGCTTTCTTT.